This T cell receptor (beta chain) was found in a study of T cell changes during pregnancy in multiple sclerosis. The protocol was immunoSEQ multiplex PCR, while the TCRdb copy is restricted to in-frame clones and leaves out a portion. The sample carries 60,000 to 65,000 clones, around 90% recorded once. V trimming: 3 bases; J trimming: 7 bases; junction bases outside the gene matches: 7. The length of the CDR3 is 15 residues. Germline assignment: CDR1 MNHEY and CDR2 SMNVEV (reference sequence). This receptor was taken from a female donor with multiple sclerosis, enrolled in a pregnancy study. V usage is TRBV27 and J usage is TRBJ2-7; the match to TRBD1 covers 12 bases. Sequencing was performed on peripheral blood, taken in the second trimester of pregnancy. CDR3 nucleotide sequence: TGTGCCAGCAGTTTTTCAGGGACAGGGGGCAGAGAGCAGTACTTC. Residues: CASSFSGTGGREQYF.